Each of the 27 T cell receptor beta chains below was sequenced from the same sample in a study of Graves' ophthalmopathy and Graves' hyperthyroidism. Amplification of TCR beta CDR3 regions used RNA transcripts. RT-PCR with HTBI primers came first, then second-round multiplex PCR. TCRdb passed the multiplex PCR reads through MiXCR, listing each CDR3 protein once. The repertoire includes about 16,000 distinct CDR3 sequences, 46% of them detected once, and about 25% sits in the top ten. Input material: peripheral blood. The receptors stem from a woman aged 40 to 50 with stable Graves' hyperthyroidism.

Many counts were recorded for this clonotype. The chain joins TRBV2 to TRBJ2-5, with D maybe TRBD2 (5 bases). Trimming removed 8 bases at V and 4 bases at J, with 32 bases between. The CDR3 is made up of 19 amino acids. From germline, CDR1 is SNHLY and CDR2 FYNNEI. CDR3 protein: CASSPSLLGLIITGETQYF. The CDR3 DNA reads as TGTGCCAGCTCCCCCTCACTTTTAGGACTGATTATCACCGGAGAGACCCAGTACTTC.

V is TRBV27 and J is TRBJ2-7, with TRBD1 matching over 7 bases. Unmatched junction bases numbered 5, after V lost 1 base and J lost 5 bases. Germline-derived CDR1 and CDR2 are MNHEY and SMNVEV (reference sequence). CDR3 length: 14 residues. CDR3 in DNA: TGTGCCAGCAGTTTATGGGGACAGACCCACGAGCAGTACTTC. Its protein is CASSLWGQTHEQYF.

The chain is built from TRBV10-2 and TRBJ1-5, with D maybe TRBD1 (5 bases). Looked up from germline, CDR1 is WSHSY and CDR2 is SAAADI. Trimming removed 2 bases at V and 5 bases at J, with 22 bases between. The CDR3 covers 18 residues. The chain's CDR3 is CASSERPGQFIKDQPQHF. The CDR3 DNA follows: TGCGCCAGCAGTGAGCGCCCCGGACAATTCATAAAGGATCAGCCCCAGCATTTT.

This rearrangement joins TRBV5-5 to TRBJ2-7; D gene ambiguous. The ends were cut back, 3 bases at V and 8 bases at J, with 15 bases in the middle. Germline CDR1 and CDR2: SGHKS and YYEKEE (reference sequence). The CDR3 has 13 amino acids. As DNA, the CDR3 is TGTGCCAGCAGCTCCGACGTCAGTTCACAGCAGTACTTC. Protein: CASSSDVSSQQYF.

The sample holds a few counts of this clonotype. The chain recombines TRBV5-4 with TRBJ2-1, with 9 nucleotides matching TRBD2. The CDR3 length is 15 residues. CDR1 and CDR2 from the germline V gene are SGHNT and YYREEE (reference sequence). Trimming at V came to 3 bases and at J to 5 bases, leaving 6 bases not matched to a gene. CDR3 DNA: TGTGCCAGCAGCTCGCGGGAGGGCCTAGACAATGAGCAGTTCTTC. Its translation: CASSSREGLDNEQFF.

This clonotype was seen at least ten times. The rearrangement links TRBV20-1 to TRBJ2-1, with a possible D match to TRBD2 (7 bases). Germline CDR1 DFQATT, CDR2 SNEGSKA (reference sequence). Trimming left V 8 bases short and J 3 bases short, with 17 bases between. This CDR3 has 14 amino acids. The CDR3 DNA reads as TGCAGTCGGAGCGGGACAACTAACTACAATGAGCAGTTCTTC. This translates into CSRSGTTNYNEQFF.

This clonotype was seen only once. A read error may be the cause here, since a much bigger clone is one base away. This chain joins TRBV6-1 and TRBJ2-7, with 12 bases lining up with TRBD1. Trimming removed 3 bases from V and 7 bases from J; junction bases left unmatched: 7. This CDR3 contains 15 residues. The germline CDR1 and CDR2 sequences are MNHNS and SASEGT. The CDR3 coding sequence is TGTGCCAGCAGTGACACCGGGACAGGGGGCGCGGAGCAGTACTTC. As protein: CASSDTGTGGAEQYF.

This clonotype was recorded a few times. The chain employs TRBV6-2 or TRBV6-3 and TRBJ1-4; D remains unclear. Germline-derived CDR1 and CDR2 are MNHEY and SVGEGT. The CDR3 is 12 residues long. Trimming left V 2 bases short and J 8 bases short, with 6 bases between. CDR3 bases: TGTGCCAGCAGTTACCTGGGGGAAAAACTGTTTTTT. This translates into CASSYLGEKLFF.

The genes are TRBV9 and TRBJ2-5, with 7 bases fitting TRBD2. The CDR3 runs 14 residues. Trimming removed 0 bases from V and 1 base from J; junction bases left unmatched: 0. Germline CDR1 is SGDLS and CDR2 is YYNGEE. Here the CDR3 DNA reads TGTGCCAGCAGCGTAGGACTAGCCCAAGAGACCCAGTACTTC. This codes for CASSVGLAQETQYF. The full variable domain, in which reference TRBV9 and TRBJ2-5 provide the parts outside the CDR3, is DSGVTQTPKHLITATGQRVTLRCSPRSGDLSVYWYQQSLDQGLQFLIQYYNGEERAKGNILERFSAQQFPDLHSELNLSSLELGDSALYFCASSVGLAQETQYFGPGTRLLVL.

This clonotype appeared a few times. Written as DNA, the CDR3 is TGTGCCAGCAGTTTGGGACTAGCGGGGGCCCGCCCTGGGGAGACCCAGTACTTC. Translated, it gives CASSLGLAGARPGETQYF. This rearrangement joins TRBV11-2 to TRBJ2-5; 14 bases map to TRBD2. J lost 5 bases, V lost 6 bases, and 14 bases had no gene match. The CDR3 is made up of 18 amino acids. Germline V gene data show CDR1 as SGHAT and CDR2 as FQNNGV.

This clonotype was found a few times. The chain carries TRBV28 and TRBJ2-3; 13 positions agree with TRBD2. The CDR3 sequence is 17 residues long. V shed 3 bases and J 1 base; nucleotides not matched to a gene: 4. Germline lookup yields CDR1 MDHEN and CDR2 SYDVKM. The CDR3 bases are TGTGCCAGCAGTTTGCCTGGACTAGCGGGGGGCACAGATACGCAGTATTTT. Translating it yields CASSLPGLAGGTDTQYF.

The chain recombines TRBV20-1 with TRBJ1-1; D is undetermined. The germline CDR1 and CDR2 sequences are DFQATT and SNEGSKA (reference sequence). The V gene lost 1 base and the J gene lost 8 bases, with 11 bases spanning the gap. The CDR3 length is 12 residues. The CDR3 region has the DNA TGCAGTGCTAGAGGTGGGGTAAAGGAAGCTTTCTTT. Translated, it gives CSARGGVKEAFF.

This clonotype is labeled as medium-sized (0.01 to 0.1%). This chain joins TRBV2 and TRBJ1-5; D remains ambiguous. This CDR3 has 14 residues. The V gene's germline CDR1 is SNHLY and CDR2 FYNNEI. V lost 6 bases and J 6 bases, leaving 15 bases between the germline ends. CDR3 DNA sequence: TGTGCCAGCAGGAGTGACGGTTCCGGTCAGCCCCAGCATTTT. Encoded protein: CASRSDGSGQPQHF.

In its sample, this clonotype was seen many times. This chain links TRBV5-4 with TRBJ2-3, with a weak D call TRBD2 (6 bases). V was shortened by 4 bases and J by 6 bases, with 18 bases between the two germline ends. Germline-derived CDR1 and CDR2 are SGHNT and YYREEE (reference sequence). The CDR3 consists of 15 residues. CDR3 amino acids: CASSIHGGTGDTQYF. The CDR3 nucleotides are TGTGCCAGCAGCATACATGGGGGGACTGGGGATACGCAGTATTTT.

A single count supports this clonotype. The chain joins TRBV20-1 to TRBJ2-7, with 8 positions matching TRBD2. Germline assignment: CDR1 DFQATT and CDR2 SNEGSKA (reference sequence). The CDR3 consists of 14 residues. Trimming cost V 0 bases and J 5 bases; bases outside gene matches: 6. CDR3 region: CSAREGGGLNEQYF. The DNA of the CDR3 is TGCAGTGCTAGAGAAGGCGGGGGGCTAAACGAGCAGTACTTC.

This clonotype was seen only a few times. The V and J genes are TRBV4-1 and TRBJ1-1; 10 bases fit TRBD1. The germline CDR1 and CDR2 sequences are MGHRA and YSYEKL. The CDR3 length is 15 residues. The J segment lost 4 bases and the V segment lost 7 bases, leaving 9 bases of the junction unmatched. DNA for the CDR3: TGCGCCAGCATGTCCCGACAGGGGGCCCTCACTGAAGCTTTCTTT. It codes for CASMSRQGALTEAFF.

V and J are TRBV3-1 and TRBJ2-1; D gene ambiguous. Germline lookup yields CDR1 LGHDT and CDR2 YNNKEL (reference sequence). CDR3 length equals 15 residues. Between the trimmed V and J ends, which lost 3 bases and 0 bases, there was a span of 9 bases. The DNA of the CDR3 is TGTGCCAGCAGCCACGTTACTGGCTCCTACAATGAGCAGTTCTTC. Protein sequence: CASSHVTGSYNEQFF.

The DNA of the CDR3 is TGCAGCGTTGTGCGGCGGGCCATCGATGAGCAGTTCTTC. It encodes CSVVRRAIDEQFF. The rearrangement uses TRBV29-1 and TRBJ2-1; D perhaps matches TRBD2 (5 bases). V lost 4 bases, J lost 8 bases, and 15 bases lay in between. The CDR3 loop spans 13 amino acids. CDR1 and CDR2 (germline): SQVTM, ANQGSEA.

This clonotype appeared a few times. V usage is TRBV5-1 and J usage is TRBJ2-2; the D is unclear. V was cut by 2 bases and J by 5 bases, with 10 bases left in between. The length of the CDR3 is 14 residues. CDR1 is SGHRS, CDR2 YFSETQ, per germline. CDR3 sequence reads: CASSLASLTGELFF. DNA of the CDR3: TGCGCCAGCAGCTTAGCCTCTTTAACCGGGGAGCTGTTTTTT. Full variable domain (missing parts from reference TRBV5-1 and TRBJ2-2): KAGVTQTPRYLIKTRGQQVTLSCSPISGHRSVSWYQQTPGQGLQFLFEYFSETQRNKGNFPGRFSGRQFSNSRSEMNVSTLELGDSALYLCASSLASLTGELFFGEGSRLTVL.

This clonotype was seen many times. The J gene is TRBJ1-2, the V gene TRBV13, with TRBD1 as a possible D gene (6 bases). CDR3 length equals 14 residues. Germline CDR1 PRHDT, CDR2 FYEKMQ (reference sequence). The V gene lost 2 bases and the J gene lost 1 base, with 8 bases spanning the gap. CDR3 in DNA: TGTGCCAGCAGCTTACAGGACAGTAACTATGGCTACACCTTC. This gives the protein CASSLQDSNYGYTF.

This clonotype came up many times. The V call is TRBV20-1, the J call TRBJ2-1; TRBD2 agrees at 8 bases. Germline-derived CDR1 and CDR2 are DFQATT and SNEGSKA (reference sequence). With V trimmed by 7 bases and J by 4 bases, 6 bases remained unmatched. CDR3 length equals 13 residues. The CDR3 region has the DNA TGCAGTGTACCCAGCGGGGGTTACAATGAGCAGTTCTTC. Protein product: CSVPSGGYNEQFF.

Turning to this clonotype: Given the absence of the conserved phenylalanine or tryptophan at the CDR3 end, a read error is likely. This chain joins TRBV19 and TRBJ1-4; D call uncertain. V was shortened by 1 base and J by 3 bases, with 9 bases between the two germline ends. Germline V gene lookup returns CDR1 LNHDA and CDR2 SQIVND (reference sequence). The CDR3 is 15 amino acids. CDR3 nucleotides: TGTGCCAGTAGTATAGGCGGGGTTGCTAATGAAAAACTGTTTTTG. The encoded protein is CASSIGGVANEKLFL.

Judged by abundance, this clonotype is medium-sized. This rearrangement joins TRBV7-9 to TRBJ1-2; TRBD1 agrees at 11 bases. The J segment lost 6 bases and the V segment lost 7 bases, leaving 4 bases of the junction unmatched. CDR1 SEHNR and CDR2 FQNEAQ come from the germline V gene (reference sequence). This CDR3 is 13 amino acids long. The CDR3: CASIGQGANGYTF. The CDR3 DNA sequence: TGTGCCAGCATCGGACAGGGGGCTAATGGCTACACCTTC.

The rearrangement links TRBV2 to TRBJ1-5; D is perhaps TRBD1 (6 bases). This CDR3 has 14 amino acids. Germline CDR1 is SNHLY and CDR2 is FYNNEI. Between the trimmed V and J ends, which lost 7 bases and 7 bases, there was a span of 17 bases. DNA of the CDR3: TGTGCCAGCACGGACCAGGGGACGATGCAGCCCCAGCATTTT. This codes for CASTDQGTMQPQHF.

By share, this clonotype ranks as medium-sized. The chain has TRBV7-8 and TRBJ1-4; D gene ambiguous. The CDR3 consists of 15 residues. Trimming cost V 5 bases and J 2 bases, with 12 bases left between them. The germline CDR1 and CDR2 sequences are SGHVS and FQNEAQ. CDR3 sequence: CASSPWMGTNEKLFF. The CDR3 DNA reads as TGTGCCAGCAGCCCCTGGATGGGGACTAATGAAAAACTGTTTTTT.

The rearrangement uses TRBV5-1 and TRBJ2-7; D is possibly TRBD2 (5 bases). CDR1 and CDR2 from the germline V gene are SGHRS and YFSETQ. Trimming removed 0 bases from V and 6 bases from J, with 16 bases in between. The CDR3 has 15 amino acids. The CDR3 protein is CASSLEALGLVEQYF. The CDR3 nucleotides read TGCGCCAGCAGCTTGGAAGCCCTAGGACTGGTCGAGCAGTACTTC.

This clonotype was seen once. The chain recombines TRBV2 with TRBJ1-1, with no clear D. This CDR3 has 12 amino acids. Between the trimmed V and J ends, which lost 6 bases and 4 bases, there was a span of 9 bases. Germline loops: CDR1 SNHLY, CDR2 FYNNEI. The CDR3 sequence: CASSTVRTEAFF. CDR3 DNA: TGTGCCAGCAGCACGGTGCGCACTGAAGCTTTCTTT.